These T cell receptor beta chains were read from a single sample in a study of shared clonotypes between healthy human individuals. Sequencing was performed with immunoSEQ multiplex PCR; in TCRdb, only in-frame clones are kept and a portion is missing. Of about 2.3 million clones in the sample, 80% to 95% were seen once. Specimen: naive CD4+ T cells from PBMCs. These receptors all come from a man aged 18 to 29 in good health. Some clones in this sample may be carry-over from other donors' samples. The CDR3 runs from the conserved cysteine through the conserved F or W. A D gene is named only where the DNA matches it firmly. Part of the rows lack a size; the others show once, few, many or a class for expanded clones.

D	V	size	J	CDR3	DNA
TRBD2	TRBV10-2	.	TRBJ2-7	CATGLAHEQYF	TGCGCCACCGGACTAGCGCACGAGCAGTACTTC
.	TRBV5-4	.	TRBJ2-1	CASSLAFSSYNEQFF	TGTGCCAGCAGCTTGGCCTTTAGCTCCTACAATGAGCAGTTCTTC
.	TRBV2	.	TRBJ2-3	CASSLGRGTDTQYF	TGTGCCAGCAGTCTAGGGCGGGGCACAGATACGCAGTATTTT
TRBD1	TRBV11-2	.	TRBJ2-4	CASSLEGTGIGLTKNIQYF	TGTGCCAGCAGCTTAGAGGGGACAGGGATAGGGTTGACCAAAAACATTCAGTACTTC
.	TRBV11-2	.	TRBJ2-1	CASSLKQWGSYNEQFF	TGTGCCAGCAGCTTAAAACAGTGGGGCTCCTACAATGAGCAGTTCTTC
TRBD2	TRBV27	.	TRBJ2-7	CASSSLAGANYEQYF	TGTGCCAGCAGTTCACTAGCGGGAGCCAACTACGAGCAGTACTTC
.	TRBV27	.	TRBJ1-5	CASMGVGRPNQPQHF	TGTGCCAGCATGGGAGTGGGACGCCCCAATCAGCCCCAGCATTTT
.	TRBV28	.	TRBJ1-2	CASSRIQGYGYTF	TGTGCCAGCAGTAGAATACAGGGATATGGCTACACCTTC
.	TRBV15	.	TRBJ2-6	CATSLPIGLSSGSGANVLTF	TGTGCCACCAGCCTCCCAATTGGACTCAGTTCCGGCTCTGGGGCCAACGTCCTGACTTTC
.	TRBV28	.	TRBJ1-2	CASRFTNYGYTF	TGTGCCAGCAGGTTTACTAACTATGGCTACACCTTC
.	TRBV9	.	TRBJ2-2	CASSGWGQTGELFF	TGTGCCAGCAGCGGCTGGGGGCAAACCGGGGAGCTGTTTTTT
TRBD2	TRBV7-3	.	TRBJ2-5	CASSDRTSGTETQYF	TGTGCCAGCAGCGACCGGACTAGCGGAACGGAGACCCAGTACTTC
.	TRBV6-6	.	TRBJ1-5	CASSPAQFQPQHF	TGTGCCAGCAGCCCCGCCCAATTTCAGCCCCAGCATTTT
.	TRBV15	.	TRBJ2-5	CATSRDLSETQYF	TGTGCCACCAGCAGAGATCTTTCCGAGACCCAGTACTTC
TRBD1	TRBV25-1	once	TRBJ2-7	CASRGTGTGSF	TGTGCCAGCAGGGGAACCGGGACAGGGTCCTTC
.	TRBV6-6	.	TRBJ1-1	CASSSPGSTEAFF	TGTGCCAGCAGTTCTCCGGGGAGCACTGAAGCTTTCTTT
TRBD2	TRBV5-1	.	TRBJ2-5	CASSLIIAGVTKTQYF	TGCGCCAGCAGCTTGATTATAGCGGGAGTTACAAAGACCCAGTACTTC
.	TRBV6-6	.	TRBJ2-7	CASSYRPGSSYEQYF	TGTGCCAGCAGTTACAGGCCAGGGAGCTCCTACGAGCAGTACTTC
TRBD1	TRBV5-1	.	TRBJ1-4	CASSLWTGDEKLFF	TGCGCCAGCAGCTTGTGGACAGGGGATGAAAAACTGTTTTTT
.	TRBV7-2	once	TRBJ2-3	CASRSGGGRGTDTQYF	TGTGCCAGCAGATCAGGGGGCGGGAGGGGCACAGATACGCAGTATTTT
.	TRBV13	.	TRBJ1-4	CASSLKGAHEKLFF	TGTGCCAGCAGCTTGAAGGGTGCCCATGAAAAACTGTTTTTT
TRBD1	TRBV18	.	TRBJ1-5	CASSPGTGGNQPQHF	TGTGCCAGCTCTCCCGGGACAGGGGGCAATCAGCCCCAGCATTTT
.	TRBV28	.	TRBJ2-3	CASSLRSSVPDTQYF	TGTGCCAGCAGTTTGAGGTCTAGCGTTCCAGATACGCAGTATTTT
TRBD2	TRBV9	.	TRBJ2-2	CASSVSGRANTGELFF	TGTGCCAGCAGCGTTAGCGGGAGGGCAAACACCGGGGAGCTGTTTTTT
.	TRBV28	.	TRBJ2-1	CASPTGKHNEQFF	TGTGCCAGCCCCACCGGCAAACACAATGAGCAGTTCTTC
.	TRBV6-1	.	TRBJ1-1	CATISTQGYTEAFF	TGTGCCACCATATCAACCCAGGGGTATACTGAAGCTTTCTTT
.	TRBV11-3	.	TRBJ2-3	CASSPSEGDTQYF	TGTGCCAGCAGCCCCTCCGAGGGGGATACGCAGTATTTT
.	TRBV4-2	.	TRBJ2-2	CASSQGHTNTGELFF	TGTGCCAGCAGCCAAGGTCATACGAACACCGGGGAGCTGTTTTTT
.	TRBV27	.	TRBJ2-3	CASSLGQATDTQYF	TGTGCCAGCAGTTTAGGCCAGGCCACAGATACGCAGTATTTT
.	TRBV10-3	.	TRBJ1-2	CAISEWGPYGYTF	TGTGCCATCAGTGAATGGGGGCCCTATGGCTACACCTTC
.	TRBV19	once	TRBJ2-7	CASRSLVRHGEQYF	TGTGCCAGTAGGAGCTTAGTCCGGCACGGCGAGCAGTACTTC
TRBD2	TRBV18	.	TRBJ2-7	CASSPLLAGGSYEQYF	TGTGCCAGCTCACCGCTTCTAGCGGGAGGCTCCTACGAGCAGTACTTC
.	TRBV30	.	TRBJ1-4	CAWSVGREGEKLFF	TGTGCCTGGAGTGTAGGCAGGGAGGGTGAAAAACTGTTTTTT
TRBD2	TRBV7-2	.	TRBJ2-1	CASSLRLAGYNEQFF	TGTGCCAGCAGCTTAAGACTAGCGGGGTACAATGAGCAGTTCTTC
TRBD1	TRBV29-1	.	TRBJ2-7	CSVEFWTGNEQYF	TGCAGCGTTGAATTTTGGACAGGGAACGAGCAGTACTTC
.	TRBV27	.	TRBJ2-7	CATRGGTVGSSYEQYF	TGTGCCACCCGCGGGGGGACAGTCGGAAGCTCCTACGAGCAGTACTTC
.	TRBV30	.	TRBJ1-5	CAWSQSTGNQPQHF	TGTGCCTGGAGTCAATCGACAGGTAATCAGCCCCAGCATTTT
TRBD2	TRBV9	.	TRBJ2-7	CASSVSTSGAYEQYF	TGTGCCAGCAGCGTAAGTACTAGCGGAGCCTACGAGCAGTACTTC
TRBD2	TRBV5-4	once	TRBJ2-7	CASSAGLAGGYEQYF	TGTGCCAGCAGCGCGGGACTAGCGGGAGGCTACGAGCAGTACTTC
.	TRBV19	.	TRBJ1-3	CASEITGTYFGNTIYF	TGTGCCAGTGAGATAACCGGGACATACTTTGGAAACACCATATATTTT
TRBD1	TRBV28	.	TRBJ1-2	CASSLPVPQGAAYGYTF	TGTGCCAGCAGTCTTCCCGTCCCACAGGGGGCGGCGTATGGCTACACCTTC
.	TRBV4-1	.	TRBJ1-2	CASSQVVRREYGYTF	TGCGCCAGCAGCCAAGTTGTCCGGAGGGAATATGGCTACACCTTC
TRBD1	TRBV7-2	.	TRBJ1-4	CASRLTGANEKLFF	TGTGCCAGCAGACTAACAGGGGCCAATGAAAAACTGTTTTTT
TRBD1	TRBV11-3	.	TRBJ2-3	CASSIRTGGTDTQYF	TGTGCCAGCAGCATAAGGACAGGGGGCACAGATACGCAGTATTTT
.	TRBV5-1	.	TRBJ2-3	CASNEGPTDTQYF	TGCGCCAGCAACGAGGGCCCCACAGATACGCAGTATTTT
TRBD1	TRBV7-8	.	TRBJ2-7	CASSARDRVVEQYF	TGTGCCAGCAGCGCCCGGGACAGGGTAGTCGAGCAGTACTTC
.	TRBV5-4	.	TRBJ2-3	CASSLGAGQSTDTQYF	TGTGCCAGCAGCTTGGGGGCAGGACAAAGCACAGATACGCAGTATTTT
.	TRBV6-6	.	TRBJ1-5	CASRGTGGNQPQHF	TGTGCCAGCAGGGGGACCGGTGGAAATCAGCCCCAGCATTTT
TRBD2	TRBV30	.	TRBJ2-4	CAWMDKRWAGEDLANIQYF	TGTGCCTGGATGGACAAGCGCTGGGCGGGAGAGGATTTGGCAAACATTCAGTACTTC
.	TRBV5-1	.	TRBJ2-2	CASSLYFNTGELFF	TGCGCCAGCAGCTTGTATTTTAACACCGGGGAGCTGTTTTTT
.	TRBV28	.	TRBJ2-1	CASNTIPGNGGPYNEQFF	TGTGCCAGCAACACGATCCCCGGGAACGGCGGCCCCTACAATGAGCAGTTCTTC
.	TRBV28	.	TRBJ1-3	CASSKGGGKTGNTIYF	TGTGCCAGCAGTAAAGGAGGGGGAAAGACTGGAAACACCATATATTTT
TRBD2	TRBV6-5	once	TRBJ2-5	CASSGLAVLETQYF	TGTGCCAGCTCCGGACTAGCGGTACTAGAGACCCAGTACTTC
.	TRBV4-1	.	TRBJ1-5	CASSQEGSQVSNQPQHF	TGCGCCAGCAGCCAAGAAGGATCACAGGTTAGCAATCAGCCCCAGCATTTT
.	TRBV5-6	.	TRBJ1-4	CASSLQGFTNEKLFF	TGTGCCAGCAGCTTACAGGGATTCACTAATGAAAAACTGTTTTTT
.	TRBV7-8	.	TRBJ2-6	CASSLRDGLSVSGANVLTF	TGTGCCAGCAGCTTGAGGGACGGACTTTCGGTCTCTGGGGCCAACGTCCTGACTTTC
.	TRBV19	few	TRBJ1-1	CASSRYGTEAFF	TGTGCCAGTAGTCGGTACGGGACTGAAGCTTTCTTT
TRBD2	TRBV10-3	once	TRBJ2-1	CAISEQASGTYNEQFF	TGTGCCATCAGTGAGCAAGCTAGCGGGACTTACAATGAGCAGTTCTTC
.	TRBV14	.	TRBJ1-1	CASREAGMGTEAFF	TGTGCCAGCAGGGAGGCGGGAATGGGCACTGAAGCTTTCTTT
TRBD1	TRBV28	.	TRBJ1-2	CASSPGTGYGYTF	TGTGCCAGCAGCCCCGGGACAGGGTATGGCTACACCTTC